This T cell receptor (beta chain) is from a study of identical twins. General study results and limits: A lower insertion count was a feature of abundant cord blood beta clonotypes, with no such feature in memory repertoires. Alpha sequences that were out-of-frame and twin-shared showed an excess of low generation probability. A cross-sectional statistical analysis, not follow-up of the same donors, supported the conclusions.

With respect to this clonotype: Its antigen is as yet unknown.

Addition of a universal primer site occurred through template switching, and cDNA carried unique molecular identifiers. TCRdb reanalysed the 5' RACE reads using MiXCR and keeps one entry per CDR3 protein. Of approximately 600,000 distinct CDR3 sequences detected, more than 9% appear once; the ten largest clones hold 2.5% to 3.5%. Per germline, CDR1 MNHEY and CDR2 SVGAGI. There are 17 residues in the CDR3. Trimming took 0 bases from V and 5 from J; bases not matched to a gene: 10. These records were also assigned to another study, of yellow fever vaccine responses in identical twins.

This chain connects TRBV6-5 to TRBJ2-1, with TRBD2 identical over 7 bases. This sequence was found in a young woman in good health. Sequenced input: PBMCs. CDR3 amino acids: CASSYSLRTRHNNEQFF. In nucleotides, the CDR3 is TGTGCCAGCAGTTACTCCTTGCGGACTAGGCATAACAATGAGCAGTTCTTC.